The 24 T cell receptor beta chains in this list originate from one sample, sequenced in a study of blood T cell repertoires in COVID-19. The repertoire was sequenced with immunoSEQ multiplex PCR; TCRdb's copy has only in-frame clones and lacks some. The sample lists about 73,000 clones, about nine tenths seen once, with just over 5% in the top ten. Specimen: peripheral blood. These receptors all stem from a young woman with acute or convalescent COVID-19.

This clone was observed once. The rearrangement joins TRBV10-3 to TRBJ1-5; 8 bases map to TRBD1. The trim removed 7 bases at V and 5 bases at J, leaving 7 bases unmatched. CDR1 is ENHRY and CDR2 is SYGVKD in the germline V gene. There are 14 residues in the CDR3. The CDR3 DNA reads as TGTGCCATCAAGGGGGCAGGGGGCGATCAGCCCCAGCATTTT. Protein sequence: CAIKGAGGDQPQHF.

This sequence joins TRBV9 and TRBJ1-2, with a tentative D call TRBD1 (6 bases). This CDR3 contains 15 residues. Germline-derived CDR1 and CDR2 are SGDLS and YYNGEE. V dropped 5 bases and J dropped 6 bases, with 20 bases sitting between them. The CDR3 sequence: CASSPSGRGVNGYTF. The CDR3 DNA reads TGTGCCAGCAGTCCCTCGGGGAGGGGGGTGAATGGCTACACCTTC.

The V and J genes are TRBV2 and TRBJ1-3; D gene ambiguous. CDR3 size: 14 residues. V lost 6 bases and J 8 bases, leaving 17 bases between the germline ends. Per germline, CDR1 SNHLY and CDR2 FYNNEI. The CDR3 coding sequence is TGTGCCAGCAGAACAACGGGAATTCGGGACACCATATATTTT. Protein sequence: CASRTTGIRDTIYF.

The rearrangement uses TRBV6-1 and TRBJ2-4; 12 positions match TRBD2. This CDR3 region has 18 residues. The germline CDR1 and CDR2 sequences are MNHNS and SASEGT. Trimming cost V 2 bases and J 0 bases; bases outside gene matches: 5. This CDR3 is CASSETGLAGLAKNIQYF. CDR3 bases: TGTGCCAGCAGTGAAACCGGACTAGCGGGGTTAGCCAAAAACATTCAGTACTTC.

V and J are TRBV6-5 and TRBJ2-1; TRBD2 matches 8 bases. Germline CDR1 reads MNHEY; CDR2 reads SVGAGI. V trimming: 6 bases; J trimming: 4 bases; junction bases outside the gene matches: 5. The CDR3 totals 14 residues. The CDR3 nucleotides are TGTGCCAGCAGCCCGACTAGCGAGTACAATGAGCAGTTCTTC. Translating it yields CASSPTSEYNEQFF.

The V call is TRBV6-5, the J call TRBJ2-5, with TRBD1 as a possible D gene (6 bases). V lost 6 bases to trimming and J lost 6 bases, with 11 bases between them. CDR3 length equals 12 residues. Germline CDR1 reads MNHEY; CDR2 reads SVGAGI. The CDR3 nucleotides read TGTGCCAGCAGCTCCGACAGGCAGACCCAGTACTTC. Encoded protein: CASSSDRQTQYF.

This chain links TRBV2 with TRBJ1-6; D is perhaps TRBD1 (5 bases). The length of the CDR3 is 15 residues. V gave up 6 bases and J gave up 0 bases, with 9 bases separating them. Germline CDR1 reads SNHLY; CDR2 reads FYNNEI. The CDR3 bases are TGTGCCAGCAGAATAGACAGCTCCTATAATTCACCCCTCCACTTT. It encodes CASRIDSSYNSPLHF.

Here the CDR3 DNA reads TGTGCCAGCAGCCCAGACAGAACCACCTACGAGCAGTACTTC. Amino acid sequence: CASSPDRTTYEQYF. V is TRBV3-1 (or the pseudogene TRBV3-2) and J is TRBJ2-7, with D perhaps matching TRBD1 (5 bases). Germline V CDR1 and CDR2: LGHDT, YNNKEL (reference sequence). Trimming left V 4 bases short and J 2 bases short, with 12 bases between. The CDR3 extends over 14 amino acids.

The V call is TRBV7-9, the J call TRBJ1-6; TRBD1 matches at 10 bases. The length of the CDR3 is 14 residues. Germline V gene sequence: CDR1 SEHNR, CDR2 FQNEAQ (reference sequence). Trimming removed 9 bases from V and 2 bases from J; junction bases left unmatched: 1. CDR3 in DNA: TGTGCCAGTGGACAGGGGGCCTATAATTCACCCCTCCACTTT. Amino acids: CASGQGAYNSPLHF.

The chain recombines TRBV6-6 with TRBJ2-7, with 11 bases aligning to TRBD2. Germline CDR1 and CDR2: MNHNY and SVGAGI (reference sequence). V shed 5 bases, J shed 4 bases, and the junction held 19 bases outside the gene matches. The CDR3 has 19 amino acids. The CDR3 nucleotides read TGTGCCAGCAGTCCCCTCAGGACTAGCGGGTCGCGTCGGGGATACGAGCAGTACTTC. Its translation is CASSPLRTSGSRRGYEQYF.

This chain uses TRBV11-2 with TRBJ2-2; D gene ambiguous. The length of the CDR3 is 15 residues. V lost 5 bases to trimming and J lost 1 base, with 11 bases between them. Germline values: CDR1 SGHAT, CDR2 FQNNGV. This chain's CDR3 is CASSPNVENTGELFF. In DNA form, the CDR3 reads TGTGCCAGCAGCCCCAATGTAGAGAACACCGGGGAGCTGTTTTTT. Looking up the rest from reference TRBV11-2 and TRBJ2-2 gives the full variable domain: EAGVAQSPRYKIIEKRQSVAFWCNPISGHATLYWYQQILGQGPKLLIQFQNNGVVDDSQLPKDRFSAERLKGVDSTLKIQPAKLEDSAVYLCASSPNVENTGELFFGEGSRLTVL.

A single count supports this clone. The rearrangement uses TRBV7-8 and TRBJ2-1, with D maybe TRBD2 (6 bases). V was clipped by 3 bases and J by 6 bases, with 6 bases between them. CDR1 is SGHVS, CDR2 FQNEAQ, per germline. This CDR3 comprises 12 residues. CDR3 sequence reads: CASSFSGNEQFF. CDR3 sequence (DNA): TGTGCCAGCAGCTTTAGCGGCAATGAGCAGTTCTTC.

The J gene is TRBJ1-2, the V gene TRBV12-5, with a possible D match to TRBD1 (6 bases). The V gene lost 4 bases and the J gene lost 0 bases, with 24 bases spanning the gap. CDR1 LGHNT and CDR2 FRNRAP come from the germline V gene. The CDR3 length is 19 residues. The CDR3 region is CASGSLPLGTGFPNYGYTF. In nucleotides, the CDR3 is TGTGCTAGTGGTTCCCTCCCCTTAGGAACAGGGTTCCCTAACTATGGCTACACCTTC. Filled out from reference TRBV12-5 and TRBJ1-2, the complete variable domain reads DARVTQTPRHKVTEMGQEVTMRCQPILGHNTVFWYRQTMMQGLELLAYFRNRAPLDDSGMPKDRFSAEMPDATLATLKIQPSEPRDSAVYFCASGSLPLGTGFPNYGYTFGSGTRLTVV.

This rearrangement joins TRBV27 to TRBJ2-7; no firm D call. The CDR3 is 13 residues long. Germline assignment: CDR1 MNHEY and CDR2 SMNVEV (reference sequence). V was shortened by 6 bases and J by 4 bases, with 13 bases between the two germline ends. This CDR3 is CASSITLNYEQYF. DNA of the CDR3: TGTGCCAGCAGCATAACTTTAAATTACGAGCAGTACTTC.

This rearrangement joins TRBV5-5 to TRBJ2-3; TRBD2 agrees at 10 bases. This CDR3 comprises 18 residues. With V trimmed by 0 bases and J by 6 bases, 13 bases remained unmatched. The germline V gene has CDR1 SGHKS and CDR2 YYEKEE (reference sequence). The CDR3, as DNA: TGTGCCAGCAGCTTGGGAGGAGTAGAGCGGGGGGGCGGCGATACGCAGTATTTT. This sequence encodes CASSLGGVERGGGDTQYF.

The CDR3 spells CASSIDRTGSLYEQYF. CDR3 in DNA: TGTGCCAGCAGCATAGACAGGACAGGTAGTCTCTACGAGCAGTACTTC. V usage is TRBV5-6 and J usage is TRBJ2-7, with 7 bases fitting TRBD1. V dropped 4 bases and J dropped 3; count of bases not matched to a gene: 13. This CDR3 contains 16 residues. Germline assignment: CDR1 SGHDT and CDR2 YYEEEE.

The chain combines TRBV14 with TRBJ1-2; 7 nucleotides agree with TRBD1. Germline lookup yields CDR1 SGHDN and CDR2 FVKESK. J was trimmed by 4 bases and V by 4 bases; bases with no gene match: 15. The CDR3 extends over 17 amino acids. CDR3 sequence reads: CASSPRQGSPLGYGYTF. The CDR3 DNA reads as TGTGCCAGCAGCCCCCGACAGGGTTCCCCGCTGGGCTATGGCTACACCTTC.

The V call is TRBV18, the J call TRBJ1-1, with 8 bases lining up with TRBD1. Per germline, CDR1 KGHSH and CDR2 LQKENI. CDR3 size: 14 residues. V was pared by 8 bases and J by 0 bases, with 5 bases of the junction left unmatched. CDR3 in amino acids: CASGPGQVNTEAFF. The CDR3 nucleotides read TGTGCCAGCGGACCGGGACAGGTGAACACTGAAGCTTTCTTT.

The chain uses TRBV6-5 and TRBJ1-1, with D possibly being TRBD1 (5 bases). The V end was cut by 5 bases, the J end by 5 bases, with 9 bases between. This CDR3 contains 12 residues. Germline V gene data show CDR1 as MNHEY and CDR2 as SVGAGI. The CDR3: CASSSRDTEAFF. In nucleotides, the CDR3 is TGTGCCAGCAGTAGCAGGGATACTGAAGCTTTCTTT.

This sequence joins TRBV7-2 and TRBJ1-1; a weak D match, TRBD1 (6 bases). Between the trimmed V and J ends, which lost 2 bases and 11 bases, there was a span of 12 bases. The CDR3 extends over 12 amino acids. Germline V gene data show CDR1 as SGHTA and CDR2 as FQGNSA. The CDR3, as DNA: TGTGCCAGCAGCTTAAGCGGGGGCTGGGCTTTCTTT. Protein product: CASSLSGGWAFF.

The CDR3 here is CASRAGQLLRNIQYF. The DNA of the CDR3 is TGTGCCAGCAGGGCGGGACAGCTCCTTCGGAACATTCAGTACTTC. The J gene is TRBJ2-4, the V gene TRBV6-4, with a possible D match to TRBD1 (7 bases). The length of the CDR3 is 15 residues. Trimming left V 6 bases short and J 7 bases short, with 19 bases between. Germline CDR1 is MRHNA and CDR2 is SNTAGT.

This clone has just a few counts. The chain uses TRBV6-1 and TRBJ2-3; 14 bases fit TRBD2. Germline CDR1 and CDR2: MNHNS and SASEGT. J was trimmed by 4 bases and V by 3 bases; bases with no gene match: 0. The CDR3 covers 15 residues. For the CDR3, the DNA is TGTGCCAGCAGTGAGACTAGCGGGGGGGCAGATACGCAGTATTTT. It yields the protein CASSETSGGADTQYF.

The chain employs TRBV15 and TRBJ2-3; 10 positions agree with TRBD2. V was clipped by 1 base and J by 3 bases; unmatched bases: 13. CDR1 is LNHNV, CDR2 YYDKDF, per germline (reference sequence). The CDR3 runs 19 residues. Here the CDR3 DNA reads TGTGCCACCAGCAGAGGAGCGCACGAGCGGGAGGGCCCGACAGATACGCAGTATTTT. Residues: CATSRGAHEREGPTDTQYF.

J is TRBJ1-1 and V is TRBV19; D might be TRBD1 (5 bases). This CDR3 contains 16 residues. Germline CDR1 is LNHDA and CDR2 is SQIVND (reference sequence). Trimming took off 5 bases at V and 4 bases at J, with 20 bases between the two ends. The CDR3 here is CASSSDSFPGGTEAFF. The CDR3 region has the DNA TGTGCCAGTAGTTCGGACTCCTTCCCGGGGGGCACTGAAGCTTTCTTT.